This T cell receptor (beta chain) was profiled in a study of response to subunit inactivated influenza vaccine. Regarding the study as a whole: Few new T cells, the authors suggested, are recruited by each seasonal influenza vaccination.

Worth noting for this clonotype: The antigen remains undetermined.

The ends lost 6 bases at V and 2 bases at J; junction bases unmatched: 8. This CDR3 contains 15 residues. Germline V gene data show CDR1 as DFQATT and CDR2 as SNEGSKA (reference sequence). TCRdb re-called the RT-PCR reads with MiXCR, one entry per CDR3 protein. The sample contains around 520,000 distinct CDR3 sequences, 12% of which appear only once. The clonotype was recovered from a man aged 50 or older who received an inactivated influenza vaccine. This material consisted of PBMCs from blood, taken on the day of vaccination. V gene TRBV20-1 combines with J gene TRBJ2-7, with 12 positions matching TRBD2. The CDR3 is CSALRLAGDPYEQYF. CDR3 DNA: TGCAGTGCCCTTCGACTAGCGGGAGACCCCTACGAGCAGTACTTC.